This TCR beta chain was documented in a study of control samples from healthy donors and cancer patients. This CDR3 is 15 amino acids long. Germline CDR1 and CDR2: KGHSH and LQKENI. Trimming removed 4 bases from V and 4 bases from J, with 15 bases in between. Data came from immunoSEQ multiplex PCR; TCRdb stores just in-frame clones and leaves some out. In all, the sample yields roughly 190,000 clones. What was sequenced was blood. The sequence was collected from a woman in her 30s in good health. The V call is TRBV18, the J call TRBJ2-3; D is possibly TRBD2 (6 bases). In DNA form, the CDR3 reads TGTGCCAGCTCACAACGGGGGAGTCCCCCAGATACGCAGTATTTT. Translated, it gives CASSQRGSPPDTQYF.